Described below is a single TCR beta chain sequence and its context. As yet, its antigen is unknown. This sample stems from a study of shared clonotypes between healthy human individuals. Study at large: Three men and a couple of women, aged 18 to 49, were donors. General study findings and limits: Clonotypes shared by all four donors outscored non-shared clonotypes in generation probability.

The V end was cut by 4 bases, the J end by 0 bases, with 5 bases between. The CDR3 has 13 residues. Germline loops: CDR1 MNHNY, CDR2 SVGAGI (reference sequence). As processed by the authors: Sequence data from immunoSEQ were junction-only and lacked quality scores; consequently, filtering differed. Here immunoSEQ multiplex PCR was the method, and the copy in TCRdb shows in-frame clones only, minus some. V, J and clone size are those of that table, while D and trimming were read from the DNA. The sample consists of millions of clones, more than 80% of them appearing once. CD4+ cells were split into CD45RA+ naive and CD45RA-negative memory subsets.

The clonotype comes from a man aged 18 to 35 in good health. Some clones in this sample may be carry-over from other donors' samples. The sequenced sample consisted of naive CD4+ T cells from PBMCs. Subset meaning: CD45RA+ positively selected. The chain has TRBV6-6 and TRBJ2-3; the D is unclear. CDR3 sequence (DNA): TGTGCCAGCAGTTCGACTAGCACAGATACGCAGTATTTT. As protein: CASSSTSTDTQYF.